This TCR beta chain came from a study of T-cell memory formation after mild COVID-19. Study in general: Clusters were largely donor specific. Study-wide results and caveats: Day 15 to 85 contractors were CD4/CD8 balanced; later expanders leaned CD4+. Memory cells collected pre-infection included some clones that later responded, suggesting cross-reactive memory joined.

Employing constant-segment primers, 5'RACE generated TCR alpha and TCR beta cDNA libraries bearing sample barcodes and UMIs. TCRdb re-called the 5' RACE reads with MiXCR, one entry per CDR3 protein. The data show around 130,000 distinct CDR3 sequences, about 6% seen once. V was clipped by 0 bases and J by 1 base, with 16 bases between them. The CDR3 extends over 17 amino acids. Germline CDR1 and CDR2: LGHNA and YNFKEQ. This clonotype was observed at least ten times. The target antigen is unknown. The clonotype comes from an adult woman who had mild COVID-19 (a few samples of this study predate the infection). Cell type and time point are not known. The rearrangement uses TRBV4-2 and TRBJ2-7; D might be TRBD2 (6 bases). The sample consisted of PBMCs or a T cell subset sorted from them (not recorded which). CDR3 residues: CASSQDLGGPLSYEQYF. DNA for the CDR3: TGTGCCAGCAGCCAAGATCTCGGGGGACCACTTTCCTACGAGCAGTACTTC.